Sequencing of this T cell receptor (beta chain) was carried out in a study of OX40 agonist ivuxolimab in advanced cancers. Sequencing used immunoSEQ multiplex PCR; TCRdb keeps in-frame clones, though not all of them. The data hold tens of thousands of clones, with 75% to 90% observed a single time. CDR1 is MGHRA, CDR2 YSYEKL, per germline. With V trimmed by 1 base and J by 5 bases, 2 bases remained unmatched. CDR3 length equals 14 residues. The TCR was taken from an adult with an advanced solid tumor such as melanoma, head and neck, liver or kidney cancer. The sample consisted of CD4+ or CD8+ T cells sorted from blood, taken in a trial of the OX40 agonist ivuxolimab. The chain is built from TRBV4-1 and TRBJ2-7; 10 bases agree with TRBD1. The CDR3 DNA reads TGCGCCAGCAGCCAAGGGGACAGGGGAGACGAGCAGTACTTC. Translated: CASSQGDRGDEQYF.